This record concerns one T cell receptor beta chain sequence. These data are taken from a study of OX40 agonist ivuxolimab in advanced cancers. The CDR3 has 17 amino acids. The ends were cut back, 4 bases at V and 2 bases at J, with 15 bases in the middle. CDR1 MGHDK and CDR2 SYGVNS come from the germline V gene. Clones were sequenced by immunoSEQ multiplex PCR, and TCRdb holds only the in-frame ones, with some missing. This sample has 70,000 to 75,000 clones, with approximately 80% found just once. This TCR was sampled from an adult with an advanced solid tumor such as melanoma, head and neck, liver or kidney cancer. The V and J genes are TRBV25-1 and TRBJ2-6; a weak D match, TRBD2 (7 bases). The specimen comprised CD4+ or CD8+ T cells sorted from blood, sampled in a trial of the OX40 agonist ivuxolimab. The CDR3 loop is CASSVTKGGPGANVLTF. In DNA, the CDR3 is TGTGCCAGCAGTGTAACAAAGGGGGGGCCTGGGGCCAACGTCCTGACTTTC. The full variable domain, completed using reference TRBV25-1 and TRBJ2-6, is EADIYQTPRYLVIGTGKKITLECSQTMGHDKMYWYQQDPGMELHLIHYSYGVNSTEKGDLSSESTVSRIRTEHFPLTLESARPSHTSQYLCASSVTKGGPGANVLTFGAGSRLTVL.